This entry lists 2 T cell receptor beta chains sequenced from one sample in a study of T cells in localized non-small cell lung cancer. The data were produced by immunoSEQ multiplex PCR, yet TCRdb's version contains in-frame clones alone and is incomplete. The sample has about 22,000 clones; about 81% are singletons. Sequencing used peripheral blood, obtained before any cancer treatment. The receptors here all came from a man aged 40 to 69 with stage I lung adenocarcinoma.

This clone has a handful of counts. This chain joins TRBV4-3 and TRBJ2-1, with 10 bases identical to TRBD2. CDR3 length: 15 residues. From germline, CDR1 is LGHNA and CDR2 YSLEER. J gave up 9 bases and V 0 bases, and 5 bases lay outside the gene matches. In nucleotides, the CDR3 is TGCGCCAGCAGCCAAGATACAGCGGGAGGGCGTGAGCAGTTCTTC. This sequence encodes CASSQDTAGGREQFF.

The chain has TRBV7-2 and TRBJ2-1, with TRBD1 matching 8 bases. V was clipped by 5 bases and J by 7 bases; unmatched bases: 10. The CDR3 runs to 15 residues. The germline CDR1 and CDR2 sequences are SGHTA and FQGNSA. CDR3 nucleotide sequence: TGTGCCAGCAGCGGCCCCGGGACAGGAAGGAATGAGCAGTTCTTC. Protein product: CASSGPGTGRNEQFF.